This TCR beta chain was captured by sequencing in a study of T cell responses to AZD1222 COVID-19 vaccine listed by TCRdb under 2021. In the study overall: Because spike-specific TCR depth and breadth did not differ between the two schedules, AZD1222 recipients who got a second dose at roughly 4 weeks were pooled with those who got a second dose at roughly 12 weeks. A total of under 250 trial participants underwent TCR sequencing, of whom 207 had received two doses of AZD1222 and around 25 had received two doses of the MenACWY control vaccine. Trial participants were enrolled by age into subgroups of 18-55, 56-69 and 70-plus years, and approximately 150, 30 and 60 TCR-sequenced participants, respectively, were included in these subgroups. Study-wide findings and limitations: Because no day 14 peak-response samples were available, repertoires were characterized only after the peak T cell response. Conclusions about previously exposed vaccinees were limited because only a handful of AZD1222 recipients were SARS-CoV-2 seropositive at baseline. Epitopes outside the regions mutated in the B.1.351 and B.1.1.7 variants were reportedly recognized by nearly half of the unique spike-specific TCRs. The whole spike protein was spanned by vaccine-associated CD4 TCRs, and dominant responses were seen in regions 160-218 and 743-854. Participants were mostly white British, with more females than males. The authors suggested clonal diversity may have been underestimated. After two AZD1222 doses, spike-specific TCR breadth and depth were significantly higher than at day 0 and than in MenACWY recipients. In the small 56-69-year group, the increase in depth fell short of significance, most likely because of low power.

Explained via the paper, the time point label denotes: baseline before first vaccination. The vaccinee samples were drawn from two UK trials, COV001 and COV002, one of which was a single-blind randomized controlled phase 2/3 trial testing AZD1222 (ChAdOx1 nCoV-19) in healthy adults. For TCRbeta chain sequencing, PBMC samples from trial participants were taken at day 0 and at day 28 after the second dose. Comments on this clone: Its antigen target is currently unknown. Base qualities are missing; no much larger clone stands one base away.

The CDR3 regions of human TCRbeta chains were subjected to immunosequencing. The authors' analysis ran thus. Repertoire TCRs were matched against a reference library of SARS-CoV-2-specific TCRs generated with the MIRA antigen-specificity platform. Breadth was defined as the fraction of unique TCRs that were SARS-CoV-2-associated, and depth was defined as the fraction of total T cells that were SARS-CoV-2-associated. Using the MIRA data, each spike-specific TCR was mapped to the spike region that the TCR reacts to and placed in a CD4 or CD8 class. Log10-transformed breadth and depth values were compared by one-way ANOVA with Sidak's multiple comparisons tests. The source is immuneACCESS, and TCRdb retained only in-frame sequences with V and J called. Part of the clones is not carried over; for the studies checked, unresolved V genes explain less than half of this, and the remainder is unexplained. The V and J calls and clone size are taken from that table; D and trimming were inferred from the DNA. Recorded for this sample are some 100,000 clones; 85% to 90% of them occurred a single time. 16% of the sample goes to the ten largest clones.

Including cysteine and phenylalanine, the CDR3 has 14 amino acids. CDR3 DNA is the only sequence kept; it has 42 bases, read in frame from the first base. Reading the germline V gene gives CDR1 MNHNS and CDR2 SASEGT. Cut back by 1 base and 2 bases, the V and J ends lie 9 bases apart. The source material was peripheral blood, sampled on day 0 of AZD1222 vaccination. This clonotype was obtained from an adult in good health. The receptor chain draws on TRBV6-1 and TRBJ2-7; the D gene is possibly TRBD1, with 6 bases matching. The base sequence is TGTGCCAGCAGTGAAGGGACAGATGCCTACGAGCAGTACTTC. Translated, it reads CASSEGTDAYEQYF.